The sequence of this T cell receptor beta chain was determined in a study of graft-versus-host responses after intestinal transplantation. Points on this clone: Its antigen remains unknown.

Sequencing used immunoSEQ multiplex PCR; TCRdb keeps in-frame clones, though not all of them. The data show just under 65,000 clones, roughly 90% seen once. The CDR3 has 13 amino acids. V was trimmed by 4 bases and J by 0 bases, leaving 5 bases between them. The germline V gene encodes CDR1 SGHRS and CDR2 YFSETQ. The chain carries TRBV5-1 and TRBJ1-5, with unresolved D. The source material was unstimulated CD8+ T cells sorted from spleen or lymph node cells, sampled before transplant. The receptor was derived from a human donor who was the organ donor for an intestinal transplant. For the CDR3, the DNA is TGCGCCAGCAGCATAGATAGCAATCAGCCCCAGCATTTT. Its protein is CASSIDSNQPQHF.